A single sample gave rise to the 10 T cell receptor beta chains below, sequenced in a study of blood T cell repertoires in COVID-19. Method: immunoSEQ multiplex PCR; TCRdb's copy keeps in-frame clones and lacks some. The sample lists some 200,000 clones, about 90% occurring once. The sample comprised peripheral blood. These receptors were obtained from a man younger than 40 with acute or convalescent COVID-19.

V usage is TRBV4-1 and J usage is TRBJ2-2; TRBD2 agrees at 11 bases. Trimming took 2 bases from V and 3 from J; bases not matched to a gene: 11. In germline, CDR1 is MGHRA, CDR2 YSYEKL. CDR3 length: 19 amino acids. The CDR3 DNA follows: TGCGCCAGCAGCCAAAGGTTGACTAGCGGGGCAGTAGACACCGGGGAGCTGTTTTTT. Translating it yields CASSQRLTSGAVDTGELFF.

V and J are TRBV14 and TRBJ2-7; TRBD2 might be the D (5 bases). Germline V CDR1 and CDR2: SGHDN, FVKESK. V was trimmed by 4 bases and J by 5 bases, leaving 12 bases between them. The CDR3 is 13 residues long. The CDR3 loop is CASSPRLIHEQYF. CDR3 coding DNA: TGTGCCAGCAGCCCCCGACTAATCCACGAGCAGTACTTC.

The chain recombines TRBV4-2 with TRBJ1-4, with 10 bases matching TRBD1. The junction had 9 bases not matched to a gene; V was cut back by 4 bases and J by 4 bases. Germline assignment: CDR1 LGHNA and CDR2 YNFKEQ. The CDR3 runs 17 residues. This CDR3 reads CASSPRTGGLSNEKLFF. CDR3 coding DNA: TGTGCCAGCAGCCCCAGGACAGGGGGGTTGAGTAATGAAAAACTGTTTTTT.

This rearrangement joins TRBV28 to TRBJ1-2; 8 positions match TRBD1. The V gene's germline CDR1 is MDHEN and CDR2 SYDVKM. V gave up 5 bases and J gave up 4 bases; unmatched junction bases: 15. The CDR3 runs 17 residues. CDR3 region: CASSTRQGLRSFYGYTF. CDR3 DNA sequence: TGTGCCAGCAGTACACGACAGGGGTTGCGTTCGTTCTATGGCTACACCTTC.

The CDR3 region is CASSLARDTVEQYF. Written as DNA, the CDR3 is TGTGCCAGCAGCTTAGCACGGGACACCGTTGAGCAGTACTTC. The chain joins TRBV7-6 to TRBJ2-7, with D maybe TRBD1 (6 bases). V gave up 0 bases and J gave up 7 bases, with 13 bases separating them. The CDR3 spans 14 residues. Germline V lookup: CDR1 SGHVS, CDR2 FNYEAQ.

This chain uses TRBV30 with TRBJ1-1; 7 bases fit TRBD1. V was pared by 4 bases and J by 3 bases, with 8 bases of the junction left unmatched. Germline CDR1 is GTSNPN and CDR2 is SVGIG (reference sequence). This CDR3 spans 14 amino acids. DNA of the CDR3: TGTGCCTGGACCAAGGGAACAGGGGACACTGAAGCTTTCTTT. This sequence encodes CAWTKGTGDTEAFF.

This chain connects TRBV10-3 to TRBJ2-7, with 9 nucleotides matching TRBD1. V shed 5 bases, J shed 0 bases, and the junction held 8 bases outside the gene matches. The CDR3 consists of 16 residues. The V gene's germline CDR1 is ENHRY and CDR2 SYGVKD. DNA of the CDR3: TGTGCCATCAGTCGGGGACAGGGTGGGATCTCCTACGAGCAGTACTTC. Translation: CAISRGQGGISYEQYF.

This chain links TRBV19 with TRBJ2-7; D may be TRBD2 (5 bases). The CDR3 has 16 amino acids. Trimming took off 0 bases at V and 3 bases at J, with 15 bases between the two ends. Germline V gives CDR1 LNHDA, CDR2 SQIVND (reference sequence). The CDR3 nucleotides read TGTGCCAGTAGTATAGATGAGGGCACGGGTCTCTACGAGCAGTACTTC. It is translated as CASSIDEGTGLYEQYF.

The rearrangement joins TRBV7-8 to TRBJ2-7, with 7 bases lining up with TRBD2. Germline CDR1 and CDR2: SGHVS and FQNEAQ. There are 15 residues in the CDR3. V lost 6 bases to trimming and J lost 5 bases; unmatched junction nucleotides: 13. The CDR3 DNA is TGTGCCAGCAGTCACCGTTCCTCGGGGGGTAACGAGCAGTACTTC. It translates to CASSHRSSGGNEQYF. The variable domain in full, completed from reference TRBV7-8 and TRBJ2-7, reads GAGVSQSPRYKVAKRGQDVALRCDPISGHVSLFWYQQALGQGPEFLTYFQNEAQLDKSGLPSDRFFAERPEGSVSTLKIQRTQQEDSAVYLCASSHRSSGGNEQYFGPGTRLTVT.

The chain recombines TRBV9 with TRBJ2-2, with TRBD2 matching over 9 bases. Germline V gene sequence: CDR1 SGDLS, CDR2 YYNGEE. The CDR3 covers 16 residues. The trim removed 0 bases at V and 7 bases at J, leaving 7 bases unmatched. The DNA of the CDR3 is TGTGCCAGCAGCGTAGTCGTAGCGGGGGTAAACGGGGAGCTGTTTTTT. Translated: CASSVVVAGVNGELFF.